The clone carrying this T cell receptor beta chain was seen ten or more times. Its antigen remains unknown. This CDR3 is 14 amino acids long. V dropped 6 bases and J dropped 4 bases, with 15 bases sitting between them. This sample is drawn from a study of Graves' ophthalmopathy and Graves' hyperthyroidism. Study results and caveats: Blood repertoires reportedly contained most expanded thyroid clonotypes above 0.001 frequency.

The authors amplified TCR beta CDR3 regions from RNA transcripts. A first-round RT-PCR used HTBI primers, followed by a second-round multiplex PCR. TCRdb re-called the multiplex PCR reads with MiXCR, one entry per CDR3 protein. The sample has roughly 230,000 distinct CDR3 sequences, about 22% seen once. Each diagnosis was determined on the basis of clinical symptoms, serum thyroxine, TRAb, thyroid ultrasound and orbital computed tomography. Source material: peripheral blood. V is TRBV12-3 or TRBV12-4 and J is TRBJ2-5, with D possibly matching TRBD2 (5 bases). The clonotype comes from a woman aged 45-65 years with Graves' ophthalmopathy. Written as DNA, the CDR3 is TGTGCCAGCAGCCTAGCCTCGTTCGGAGAGACCCAGTACTTC. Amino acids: CASSLASFGETQYF.